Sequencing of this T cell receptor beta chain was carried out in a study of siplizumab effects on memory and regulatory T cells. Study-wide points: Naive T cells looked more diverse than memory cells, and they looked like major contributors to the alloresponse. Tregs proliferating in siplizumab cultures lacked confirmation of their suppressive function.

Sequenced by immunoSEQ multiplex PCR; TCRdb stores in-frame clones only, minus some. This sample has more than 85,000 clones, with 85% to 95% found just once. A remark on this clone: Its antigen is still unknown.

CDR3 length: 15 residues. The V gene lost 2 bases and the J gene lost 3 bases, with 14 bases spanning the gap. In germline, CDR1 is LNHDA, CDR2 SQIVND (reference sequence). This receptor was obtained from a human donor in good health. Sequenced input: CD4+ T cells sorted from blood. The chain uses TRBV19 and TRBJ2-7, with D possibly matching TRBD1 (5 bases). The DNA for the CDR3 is TGTGCCAGTAGTATACGGTCCCCAGGGCACTACGAGCAGTACTTC. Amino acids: CASSIRSPGHYEQYF. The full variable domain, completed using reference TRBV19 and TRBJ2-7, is DGGITQSPKYLFRKEGQNVTLSCEQNLNHDAMYWYRQDPGQGLRLIYYSQIVNDFQKGDIAEGYSVSREKKESFPLTVTSAQKNPTAFYLCASSIRSPGHYEQYFGPGTRLTVT.